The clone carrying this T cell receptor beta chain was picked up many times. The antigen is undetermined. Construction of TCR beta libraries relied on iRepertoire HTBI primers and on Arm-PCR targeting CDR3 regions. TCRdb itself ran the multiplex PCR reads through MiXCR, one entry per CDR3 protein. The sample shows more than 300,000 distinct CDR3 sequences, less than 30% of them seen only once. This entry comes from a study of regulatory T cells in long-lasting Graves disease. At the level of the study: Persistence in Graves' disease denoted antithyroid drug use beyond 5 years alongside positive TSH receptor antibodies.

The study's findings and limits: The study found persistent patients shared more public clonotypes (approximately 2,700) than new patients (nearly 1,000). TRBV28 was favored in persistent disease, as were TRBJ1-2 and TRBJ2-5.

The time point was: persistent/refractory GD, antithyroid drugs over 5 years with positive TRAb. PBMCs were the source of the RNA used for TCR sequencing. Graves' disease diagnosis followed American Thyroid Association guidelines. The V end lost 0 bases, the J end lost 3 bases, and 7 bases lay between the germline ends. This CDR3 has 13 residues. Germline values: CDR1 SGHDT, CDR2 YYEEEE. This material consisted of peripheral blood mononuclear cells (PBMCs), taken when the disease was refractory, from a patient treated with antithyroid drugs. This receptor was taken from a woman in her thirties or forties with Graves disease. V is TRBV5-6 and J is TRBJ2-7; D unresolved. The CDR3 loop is CASSLGRNYEQYF. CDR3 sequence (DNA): TGTGCCAGCAGCTTGGGGCGGAACTACGAGCAGTACTTC.